A selection of T cell receptor beta chains follows, all from one sample in a study of neurological immune-mediated disorders. Each CDR3 protein gets one entry after TCRdb re-called the 5' RACE reads with MiXCR. The top ten hold under 3.5% of the sample, which has just under 60,000 distinct CDR3 sequences, under 4.5% seen once. Sample: PBMCs. The source of these receptors is a woman between 25 and 40 years old with multiple sclerosis. Both conserved end residues are part of each CDR3. Each record gives: V gene, clone size, D gene, J gene, CDR3 protein, CDR3 DNA. The D gene is left open where the match is weak. Clone size is not always given. Where it is, it says once, few, many or a class for expanded clones.

TRBV12-3/TRBV12-4	many	TRBD1	TRBJ1-1	CASSQGAEAFF	TGTGCCAGCAGCCAGGGGGCTGAAGCTTTCTTT
TRBV7-2	many	.	TRBJ1-1	CASSSNHNTEAFF	TGTGCCAGCAGCTCCAACCATAACACTGAAGCTTTCTTT
TRBV20-1	many	.	TRBJ2-7	CSAPTPGRSSYEQYF	TGCAGTGCCCCTACCCCGGGACGGAGCTCCTACGAGCAGTACTTC
TRBV5-1	many	TRBD1	TRBJ1-1	CASSSGQGRQKAFF	TGCGCCAGCAGCTCAGGACAGGGGCGCCAAAAAGCTTTCTTT
TRBV5-1	many	TRBD1	TRBJ1-1	CASSRDRAMNTEAFF	TGCGCCAGCAGCCGGGACAGGGCAATGAACACTGAAGCTTTCTTT
TRBV28	many	.	TRBJ1-5	CASSFAQVQPQHF	TGTGCCAGCAGTTTCGCACAGGTTCAGCCCCAGCATTTT
TRBV7-2	many	.	TRBJ2-7	CASSSGAGARGQYF	TGTGCCAGCAGCTCTGGGGCGGGGGCCCGAGGGCAGTACTTC
TRBV20-1	many	.	TRBJ1-1	CSASQDRREAFF	TGCAGTGCTAGTCAGGACAGAAGAGAAGCTTTCTTT
TRBV20-1	many	.	TRBJ1-6	CSASPGAYSPLHF	TGCAGTGCCTCGCCAGGGGCATATTCACCCCTCCACTTT
TRBV25-1	many	.	TRBJ2-3	CASSESGGVHTQYF	TGTGCCAGCAGTGAATCGGGCGGGGTTCATACGCAGTATTTT
TRBV20-1	many	TRBD2	TRBJ2-7	CSAKTSGSYEQYF	TGCAGTGCTAAAACTAGCGGCTCCTACGAGCAGTACTTC
TRBV5-1	many	TRBD1	TRBJ1-1	CASSLGTGVAFF	TGCGCCAGCAGCTTGGGGACAGGCGTAGCTTTCTTT
TRBV7-9	many	.	TRBJ1-2	CASSFAAGYYGYTF	TGTGCCAGCAGCTTCGCCGCAGGCTACTATGGCTACACCTTC
TRBV15	few	TRBD2	TRBJ2-7	CATSRLAGGEEQYF	TGTGCCACCAGCAGACTAGCGGGAGGAGAAGAGCAGTACTTC
TRBV20-1	.	TRBD1	TRBJ1-1	CSADRGDTEAFF	TGCAGTGCCGACAGGGGAGACACTGAAGCTTTCTTT
TRBV20-1	many	.	TRBJ2-1	CSAPVQSSYNEQFF	TGCAGTGCCCCCGTCCAAAGCTCCTACAATGAGCAGTTCTTC
TRBV20-1	few	.	TRBJ2-1	CSALGQRNEQFF	TGCAGTGCTCTCGGACAGCGGAATGAGCAGTTCTTC
TRBV7-2	many	.	TRBJ2-2	CASSPWGGVPTGELFF	TGTGCCAGCAGCCCCTGGGGTGGGGTTCCTACCGGGGAGCTGTTTTTT
TRBV10-3	many	.	TRBJ2-3	CAIRLGAEGPTDTQYF	TGTGCCATTCGCCTCGGGGCAGAGGGGCCCACAGATACGCAGTATTTT
TRBV5-6	few	TRBD1	TRBJ2-2	CASSSDRGNTGELFF	TGTGCCAGCAGCTCGGACAGGGGGAACACCGGGGAGCTGTTTTTT
TRBV5-6	many	.	TRBJ2-6	CASSLLQTGANVLTF	TGTGCCAGCAGCCTATTACAGACTGGGGCCAACGTCCTGACTTTC
TRBV5-1	.	TRBD1	TRBJ1-2	CASSPPTGDGGYTF	TGCGCCAGCAGCCCCCCGACAGGGGACGGTGGCTACACCTTC
TRBV20-1	many	.	TRBJ2-1	CSAYSGFGWGANNEQFF	TGCAGTGCTTATTCGGGATTCGGGTGGGGGGCGAACAATGAGCAGTTCTTC
TRBV12-3/TRBV12-4	many	TRBD2	TRBJ2-5	CASSYRGGQETQYF	TGTGCCAGCAGTTACCGGGGGGGACAAGAGACCCAGTACTTC
TRBV20-1	many	.	TRBJ1-5	CSAPGAGGDQPQHF	TGCAGTGCCCCAGGGGCCGGGGGCGATCAGCCCCAGCATTTT
TRBV7-2	many	TRBD1	TRBJ1-1	CASSLRQGIDTEAFF	TGTGCCAGCAGCTTACGACAGGGGATAGACACTGAAGCTTTCTTT
TRBV7-9	few	.	TRBJ2-5	CASSFPIGETQYF	TGTGCCAGCAGCTTTCCGATTGGCGAGACCCAGTACTTC
TRBV6-2/TRBV6-3	many	TRBD1	TRBJ1-5	CASRQGVKQPQHF	TGTGCCAGCAGACAGGGGGTCAAGCAGCCCCAGCATTTT
TRBV5-5	.	.	TRBJ2-3	CVSSLEGKSDTQYF	TGTGTCAGCAGCTTGGAGGGGAAGTCAGATACGCAGTATTTT
TRBV12-3/TRBV12-4	.	.	TRBJ1-1	CASSPPPGMNTEAFF	TGTGCCAGCAGTCCTCCCCCCGGGATGAACACTGAAGCTTTCTTT
TRBV20-1	many	TRBD2	TRBJ2-1	CSELAATYNEQFF	TGCAGTGAACTAGCGGCTACCTACAATGAGCAGTTCTTC
TRBV20-1	many	.	TRBJ2-1	CSANRLGLYEQFF	TGCAGTGCTAACCGGCTAGGGTTATATGAGCAGTTCTTC
TRBV5-6	many	.	TRBJ2-5	CASSLLRFQETQYF	TGTGCCAGCAGCTTGCTTCGGTTTCAAGAGACCCAGTACTTC
TRBV7-2	.	TRBD1	TRBJ1-1	CASSSEGAGSTEAFF	TGTGCCAGCAGCTCTGAGGGGGCTGGTAGCACTGAAGCTTTCTTT
TRBV7-2	many	TRBD1	TRBJ1-1	CASSDHLPGQAVMNTEAFF	TGTGCCAGCAGCGACCACCTCCCGGGACAGGCGGTCATGAACACTGAAGCTTTCTTT
TRBV12-3/TRBV12-4	many	.	TRBJ1-1	CAASTSGPTEAFF	TGTGCCGCTAGCACCTCAGGGCCCACTGAAGCTTTCTTT
TRBV6-1	few	.	TRBJ2-7	CASRPGKVYEQYF	TGTGCCAGCAGACCGGGAAAGGTATACGAGCAGTACTTC
TRBV5-1	many	TRBD2	TRBJ2-3	CASSFSGGYTDTQYF	TGCGCCAGCAGCTTTAGCGGGGGATATACAGATACGCAGTATTTT
TRBV5-1	many	.	TRBJ2-7	CASSLYETNYEQYF	TGCGCCAGCAGCCTATACGAGACTAACTACGAGCAGTACTTC
TRBV6-5	few	TRBD2	TRBJ2-1	CASRTSGSYNEQFF	TGTGCCAGCAGGACTAGCGGCTCCTACAATGAGCAGTTCTTC
TRBV12-3/TRBV12-4	many	.	TRBJ1-1	CASSLFAGLGEAFF	TGTGCCAGCAGTTTATTCGCAGGGCTGGGTGAAGCTTTCTTT
TRBV7-9	many	.	TRBJ1-3	CASSLAEYELVGNTIYF	TGTGCCAGCAGCTTGGCAGAATATGAGCTCGTTGGAAACACCATATATTTT
TRBV5-1	many	TRBD1	TRBJ2-7	CASSFSDRDPREQYF	TGCGCCAGCAGCTTCTCGGACAGGGATCCGCGTGAGCAGTACTTC
TRBV10-3	.	.	TRBJ2-7	CAISDKGGHEQYF	TGTGCCATCAGTGACAAGGGTGGCCACGAGCAGTACTTC
TRBV7-6	many	.	TRBJ2-1	CASSLASSGYGNEQFF	TGTGCCAGCAGCTTAGCTTCGTCGGGGTACGGGAATGAGCAGTTCTTC
TRBV30	many	.	TRBJ1-1	CAWGKTSEAFF	TGTGCCTGGGGGAAGACCAGTGAAGCTTTCTTT
TRBV20-1	many	TRBD1	TRBJ1-5	CSAVRDSSSNQPQHF	TGCAGTGCTGTCCGGGACAGTAGTAGCAATCAGCCCCAGCATTTT
TRBV7-9	many	.	TRBJ1-2	CASSLSGADGYTF	TGTGCCAGCAGCTTATCTGGGGCAGATGGCTACACCTTC
TRBV12-3/TRBV12-4	many	.	TRBJ2-3	CASAGGRSTDTQYF	TGTGCCAGTGCCGGGGGCCGGAGCACAGATACGCAGTATTTT
TRBV7-2	many	TRBD1	TRBJ2-7	CASSLDRGAREQYF	TGTGCCAGCAGCTTAGACAGGGGGGCGCGCGAGCAGTACTTC
TRBV12-3/TRBV12-4	.	.	TRBJ2-1	CASSLYGGDEQFF	TGTGCCAGCAGTTTATACGGGGGCGATGAGCAGTTCTTC
TRBV14	many	TRBD2	TRBJ2-3	CASSQDIQRGTTDTQYF	TGTGCCAGCAGCCAAGATATCCAGCGGGGGACCACAGATACGCAGTATTTT
TRBV12-3/TRBV12-4	many	TRBD1	TRBJ2-7	CASGGQEQYF	TGTGCCAGCGGGGGACAGGAGCAGTACTTC
TRBV10-3	many	.	TRBJ2-2	CAISERLQAKNTGELFF	TGTGCCATCAGTGAAAGATTACAGGCAAAGAACACCGGGGAGCTGTTTTTT
TRBV6-2/TRBV6-3	few	.	TRBJ1-5	CASTSFWEHSNQPQHF	TGTGCCAGCACGAGTTTCTGGGAACATAGCAATCAGCCCCAGCATTTT
TRBV3-1	many	.	TRBJ1-6	CASSQDLGPLHF	TGTGCCAGCAGCCAAGATCTTGGACCCCTCCACTTT
TRBV12-3/TRBV12-4	many	TRBD2	TRBJ2-1	CASSFSGGRLNEQFF	TGTGCCAGCAGTTTTAGCGGCGGGAGGTTAAATGAGCAGTTCTTC
TRBV5-1	many	TRBD2	TRBJ2-3	CASSLVASGIPDTQYF	TGCGCCAGCAGCTTGGTTGCTAGCGGGATCCCAGATACGCAGTATTTT
TRBV29-1	many	.	TRBJ2-7	CSVEGARDYEQYF	TGCAGCGTTGAAGGGGCCAGGGACTACGAGCAGTACTTC